This T cell receptor (beta chain) came from a study of T cell responses to AZD1222 COVID-19 vaccine. Study conclusions and caveats: Without day 14 samples, only post-peak T cell repertoires were studied. Recipients of two AZD1222 doses showed rising Spike-specific TCR breadth and depth. Reports say nearly half of spike-specific TCRs go after unmutated variant regions. With dominance at 160-218 and 743-854, vaccine-associated CD4 TCRs spanned spike.

Generated by immunoSEQ multiplex PCR, the TCRdb table keeps only in-frame clones and is missing some. Of over 110,000 clones in the sample, 92% were seen once. Germline CDR1 and CDR2: LGHDT and YNNKEL (reference sequence). Losses at the gene ends were 2 bases for V and 2 bases for J; bases not matched to a gene: 6. The CDR3 sequence is 16 residues long. As to this clone: Its antigen remains unknown.

The chain recombines TRBV3-1 (or the pseudogene TRBV3-2) with TRBJ1-5, with 7 bases that match TRBD1. Sequenced here: peripheral blood, sampled 28 days after the second AZD1222 dose. The clonotype originates from an adult who received the AZD1222 COVID-19 vaccine. The CDR3 DNA reads TGTGCCAGCAGCCAACAGACAGGGACCGGCAATCAGCCCCAGCATTTT. Its protein product is CASSQQTGTGNQPQHF.